Listed here are 19 T cell receptor beta chains from one sample, sequenced in a study of cytomegalovirus exposure and HLA in healthy donors. Primers for the PCR totalled 60 Vbeta and 13 Jbeta. The assay was immunoSEQ multiplex PCR, and TCRdb's table has in-frame clones only and misses some. The data show 75,000 to 100,000 clones, about 8% seen once. Material: PBMCs. Every receptor here comes from a man aged 50 or older in good health and CMV-seronegative.

This sequence joins TRBV9 and TRBJ2-1, with D perhaps TRBD2 (5 bases). The V end lost 0 bases, the J end lost 8 bases, and 21 bases lay between the germline ends. This CDR3 has 17 amino acids. The germline gives CDR1 SGDLS, CDR2 YYNGEE. CDR3 DNA: TGTGCCAGCAGCGTAGGGCCCGGGGAAATTGTTACGGATGAGCAGTTCTTC. This translates into CASSVGPGEIVTDEQFF.

In its sample, this clone was seen a few times. The genes are TRBV6-1 and TRBJ2-2; 11 bases align to TRBD2. Germline trimming cut 4 bases from V and 0 bases from J; bases unmatched to any gene: 7. Germline V CDR1 and CDR2: MNHNS, SASEGT. The length of the CDR3 is 18 residues. CDR3 region: CASSVPSGRKANTGELFF. The CDR3 region has the DNA TGTGCCAGCAGTGTCCCTAGCGGGAGGAAGGCGAACACCGGGGAGCTGTTTTTT.

The chain couples TRBV27 to TRBJ1-5; D unclear. This CDR3 has 16 amino acids. Trimming removed 6 bases from V and 0 bases from J, with 15 bases in between. The germline V gene encodes CDR1 MNHEY and CDR2 SMNVEV (reference sequence). CDR3 coding DNA: TGTGCCAGCAGAGCAAGTCCCGGGATTAGCAATCAGCCCCAGCATTTT. Its protein product is CASRASPGISNQPQHF.

CDR3 DNA: TGTGCCAGCAGGGCGGACAGGGGTGCCAGCAATCAGCCCCAGCATTTT. This encodes CASRADRGASNQPQHF. This sequence joins TRBV2 and TRBJ1-5; 9 bases match TRBD1. Looked up from germline, CDR1 is SNHLY and CDR2 is FYNNEI. The CDR3 spans 16 residues. The junction had 7 bases not matched to a gene; V was cut back by 6 bases and J by 1 base.

This clone was counted a few times. This chain joins TRBV25-1 and TRBJ1-2; the D is unclear. This CDR3 is 12 amino acids long. Between the trimmed V and J ends, which lost 4 bases and 4 bases, there was a span of 7 bases. Germline V lookup: CDR1 MGHDK, CDR2 SYGVNS. Here the CDR3 reads CASSVNSYGYTF. The CDR3 nucleotides read TGTGCCAGCAGTGTAAACAGCTATGGCTACACCTTC.

The table lists this clone with a few counts. The rearrangement joins TRBV4-1 to TRBJ2-1; TRBD2 aligns across 11 bases. Trimming removed 0 bases from V and 5 bases from J; junction bases left unmatched: 0. This CDR3 is 15 amino acids long. CDR1 MGHRA and CDR2 YSYEKL come from the germline V gene. CDR3 protein: CASSQELAGDNEQFF. In DNA, the CDR3 is TGCGCCAGCAGCCAAGAACTAGCGGGGGACAATGAGCAGTTCTTC.

This clone was seen at least ten times. V and J are TRBV6-6 and TRBJ1-3; 7 nucleotides line up with TRBD1. J gave up 4 bases and V 4 bases, and 7 bases lay outside the gene matches. CDR3 length: 15 amino acids. Germline-derived CDR1 and CDR2 are MNHNY and SVGAGI (reference sequence). DNA for the CDR3: TGTGCCAGCAGTTCCCGGACAGGAGGCGGAAACACCATATATTTT. Translation gives CASSSRTGGGNTIYF.

V usage is TRBV28 and J usage is TRBJ1-2, with a weak D call TRBD1 (5 bases). Per germline, CDR1 MDHEN and CDR2 SYDVKM. The CDR3 totals 15 residues. Trimming shortened V by 6 bases and J by 2 bases, and 16 bases separated the two germline ends. The CDR3 reads CASSRRDFSNYGYTF. CDR3 nucleotide sequence: TGTGCCAGCAGCAGAAGGGACTTTTCAAACTATGGCTACACCTTC.

In its sample, this clone was seen a few times. The rearrangement joins TRBV2 to TRBJ2-2; weak D call: TRBD2 (6 bases). CDR1 is SNHLY, CDR2 FYNNEI, per germline. The CDR3 sequence is 14 residues long. V was clipped by 8 bases and J by 1 base, with 11 bases between them. DNA of the CDR3: TGTGCCAGCTGCGCGGGAATGAACACCGGGGAGCTGTTTTTT. It specifies CASCAGMNTGELFF.

In its sample, this clone was seen a few times. The J gene is TRBJ2-1, the V gene TRBV19; 7 positions agree with TRBD2. V shed 1 base and J 7 bases; nucleotides not matched to a gene: 4. This CDR3 contains 14 residues. Germline V gene lookup returns CDR1 LNHDA and CDR2 SQIVND (reference sequence). The CDR3 DNA reads TGTGCCAGTAGTATAGGGCTAGCGGAAAATGAGCAGTTCTTC. Translating it yields CASSIGLAENEQFF.

This clone turned up a few times. The rearrangement links TRBV15 to TRBJ2-2; TRBD1 aligns across 9 bases. From germline, CDR1 is LNHNV and CDR2 YYDKDF (reference sequence). The trim removed 2 bases at V and 4 bases at J, leaving 5 bases unmatched. This CDR3 is 16 amino acids long. DNA of the CDR3: TGTGCCACCAGCAGATCCCGGGACAGGGTCACCGGGGAGCTGTTTTTT. It translates to CATSRSRDRVTGELFF.

The chain employs TRBV6-5 and TRBJ2-7, with D possibly being TRBD1 (6 bases). The CDR3 runs to 14 residues. Trimming left V 4 bases short and J 0 bases short, with 10 bases between. Germline V gene lookup returns CDR1 MNHEY and CDR2 SVGAGI. DNA of the CDR3: TGTGCCAGCAGTTCCACAGGGACCTCCTACGAGCAGTACTTC. Protein: CASSSTGTSYEQYF.

In this sample, this clone turned up a few times. The genes are TRBV9 and TRBJ1-1, with 7 positions matching TRBD1. V dropped 2 bases and J dropped 0; count of bases not matched to a gene: 4. Germline V gene sequence: CDR1 SGDLS, CDR2 YYNGEE. This CDR3 is built from 15 residues. This CDR3 reads CASSVGQYMNTEAFF. CDR3 DNA sequence: TGTGCCAGCAGCGTGGGACAGTATATGAACACTGAAGCTTTCTTT.

This clone was detected only a few times. The chain joins TRBV10-3 to TRBJ2-3; D not certain. Trimming stripped 4 bases from V and 6 bases from J, with 14 bases between. Germline lookup yields CDR1 ENHRY and CDR2 SYGVKD. This CDR3 contains 14 residues. The CDR3 nucleotides read TGTGCCATCAGTGTAGGTGAGGTTCCGGATACGCAGTATTTT. This translates into CAISVGEVPDTQYF.

This clone showed up just a few times. CDR3 bases: TGTGCCAGCAGCCGGGACTCCTACGAGCAGTACTTC. Protein sequence: CASSRDSYEQYF. This chain links TRBV6-5 with TRBJ2-7, with D maybe TRBD2 (5 bases). The CDR3 has 12 residues. Germline loops: CDR1 MNHEY, CDR2 SVGAGI. V dropped 6 bases and J dropped 0 bases, with 6 bases sitting between them.

J is TRBJ2-3 and V is TRBV6-1, with 8 nucleotides matching TRBD1. CDR1 and CDR2 (germline): MNHNS, SASEGT. This CDR3 has 15 amino acids. After removal of 6 bases from V and 5 bases from J, the junction contained 10 bases not matched to a gene. The CDR3 DNA sequence: TGTGCCAGCAGCAGATGGGGGACAGGAGGAGATACGCAGTATTTT. Its translation: CASSRWGTGGDTQYF.

The sample holds a few counts of this clone. This sequence joins TRBV28 and TRBJ1-2, with D unresolved. Between the trimmed V and J ends, which lost 4 bases and 5 bases, there was a span of 5 bases. This CDR3 comprises 11 residues. Germline V gene data show CDR1 as MDHEN and CDR2 as SYDVKM. The CDR3 DNA is TGTGCCAGCAGTTCCGCGTATGGCTACACCTTC. Its translation: CASSSAYGYTF.

Points on this clone: This sample includes further DNA sequences coding for the same CDR3. The V and J genes are TRBV4-2 and TRBJ2-1, with D perhaps matching TRBD2 (5 bases). The CDR3 is 14 amino acids. Trimming took off 3 bases at V and 6 bases at J, with 12 bases between the two ends. Per the germline V gene, CDR1 is LGHNA and CDR2 is YNFKEQ. CDR3 nucleotides: TGTGCCAGCAGCCAGGAGGACCGGGGCAATGAGCAGTTCTTC. Its protein product is CASSQEDRGNEQFF.

This clone was counted between two and nine times. The chain combines TRBV9 with TRBJ2-5, with no clear D. Trimming left V 0 bases short and J 0 bases short, with 12 bases between. Germline V gene data show CDR1 as SGDLS and CDR2 as YYNGEE. The CDR3 loop spans 16 amino acids. CDR3 nucleotide sequence: TGTGCCAGCAGCGTAGATTTTAGACTGTACCAAGAGACCCAGTACTTC. This encodes CASSVDFRLYQETQYF.